A selection of T cell receptor beta chains follows, all from one sample in a study of shared clonotypes between healthy human individuals. Sequencing used immunoSEQ multiplex PCR; TCRdb keeps in-frame clones, though not all of them. This table holds some 2,100,000 clones, almost 96% found once. The sequenced material came from naive CD4+ T cells sorted from blood. The receptors stem from a man between 18 and 35 years old in good health. Each CDR3 is given with its conserved first and last residue. The D gene is left open where the match is weak. The size entry is marked missing in some rows and otherwise reads once, few, many or a size class.

>-|TRBV11-2|TRBD2|TRBJ2-1
CASSSLRTSGIYNEQFF
TGTGCCAGCAGCTCCCTAAGGACTAGCGGGATCTACAATGAGCAGTTCTTC
>-|TRBV28|-|TRBJ1-2
CASSFEGRRGYGYTF
TGTGCCAGCAGTTTCGAGGGGAGGCGAGGCTATGGCTACACCTTC
>-|TRBV28|TRBD1|TRBJ1-6
CASGIGDRYNSPLHF
TGTGCCAGCGGTATCGGGGACAGATATAATTCACCCCTCCACTTT
>-|TRBV5-1|-|TRBJ2-7
CASSLGGRSSAEQYF
TGCGCCAGCAGCTTGGGGGGCAGGAGTTCCGCCGAGCAGTACTTC
>-|TRBV4-3|-|TRBJ1-4
CASSQEGQTNEKLFF
TGCGCCAGCAGCCAAGAAGGACAGACTAACGAAAAACTGTTTTTT
>-|TRBV19|-|TRBJ2-4
CASSDRRLAKNIQYF
TGTGCCAGTAGCGACAGGAGGTTAGCCAAAAACATTCAGTACTTC
>-|TRBV7-8|TRBD2|TRBJ2-1
CASSSWTSGGYNEQFF
TGTGCCAGCAGCTCCTGGACTAGCGGGGGGTACAATGAGCAGTTCTTC
>-|TRBV19|-|TRBJ1-4
CASSEGQINEKLFF
TGTGCCAGTAGTGAAGGGCAGATTAATGAAAAACTGTTTTTT
>-|TRBV7-8|TRBD2|TRBJ2-7
CASSFMALAGGLYEQYF
TGTGCCAGCAGCTTTATGGCACTAGCGGGAGGGTTGTACGAGCAGTACTTC
>-|TRBV7-3|TRBD1|TRBJ2-7
CASSSNFVDRGTTYEQYF
TGTGCCAGCAGCTCAAATTTCGTCGACAGGGGCACCACCTACGAGCAGTACTTC
>-|TRBV29-1|TRBD2|TRBJ2-6
CSVELPSGTVSGANVLTF
TGCAGCGTGGAATTACCTAGCGGGACAGTCTCTGGGGCCAACGTCCTGACTTTC
>-|TRBV9|TRBD1|TRBJ1-1
CASSDGQVNTEAFF
TGTGCCAGCAGCGACGGACAGGTGAACACTGAAGCTTTCTTT
>-|TRBV6-6|TRBD2|TRBJ2-3
CATRRGGLTDTQYF
TGTGCCACGCGTCGGGGGGGACTCACAGATACGCAGTATTTT
>-|TRBV7-2|-|TRBJ1-1
CASSWLGGGTEAFF
TGTGCCAGCAGCTGGCTTGGTGGCGGGACTGAAGCTTTCTTT
>-|TRBV19|-|TRBJ1-2
CASSIDPLSYGYTF
TGTGCCAGTAGTATAGATCCCCTAAGCTATGGCTACACCTTC
>-|TRBV30|TRBD1|TRBJ2-7
CAWSLQGAYYEQYF
TGTGCCTGGAGCCTACAGGGGGCCTATTACGAGCAGTACTTC
>-|TRBV10-2|-|TRBJ1-2
CASSPTGNYGYTF
TGCGCCAGCAGTCCTACTGGGAACTATGGCTACACCTTC
>few|TRBV2|TRBD1|TRBJ1-6
CASTRQGVESPLHF
TGTGCCAGCACGAGGCAGGGGGTAGAATCACCCCTCCACTTT
>-|TRBV7-2|TRBD2|TRBJ2-7
CASSPGASGRSYEQYF
TGTGCCAGCAGCCCCGGGGCTAGCGGGAGGAGCTACGAGCAGTACTTC
>-|TRBV6-6|TRBD2|TRBJ2-7
CASSYTAGDSGREQYF
TGTGCCAGCAGTTACACGGCAGGGGACAGCGGGAGGGAGCAGTACTTC
>-|TRBV7-2|-|TRBJ2-1
CASSPQSGVLNEQFF
TGTGCCAGCAGCCCTCAGTCCGGAGTTCTCAATGAGCAGTTCTTC
>-|TRBV9|-|TRBJ1-5
CASSKDSSNQPQHF
TGTGCCAGCAGCAAAGACAGCAGCAATCAGCCCCAGCATTTT
>-|TRBV5-8|-|TRBJ2-7
CASRTAVAYEQYF
TGTGCCAGCAGGACGGCTGTGGCCTACGAGCAGTACTTC
>-|TRBV5-1|-|TRBJ2-4
CASSLEGDIQYF
TGCGCCAGCAGCTTGGAGGGGGACATTCAGTACTTC
>once|TRBV5-1|-|TRBJ1-2
CASSLGQPYGYTF
TGCGCCAGCAGCTTGGGACAGCCATATGGCTACACCTTC
>-|TRBV30|-|TRBJ1-6
CAWSVPGSSYNSPLHF
TGTGCCTGGAGTGTACCTGGGAGCTCCTATAATTCACCCCTCCACTTT
>once|TRBV6-5|-|TRBJ1-2
CASRRPGDYGYTF
TGTGCCAGCAGGAGGCCTGGGGACTATGGCTACACCTTC
>-|TRBV5-1|TRBD1|TRBJ1-6
CASSFGTDGSPLHF
TGCGCCAGCAGCTTCGGGACAGATGGATCACCCCTCCACTTT
>-|TRBV5-8|-|TRBJ1-4
CASTIGGNEKLFF
TGTGCCAGCACTATCGGGGGCAATGAAAAACTGTTTTTT
>-|TRBV5-1|-|TRBJ2-7
CASSFAGEQYF
TGCGCCAGCAGCTTTGCAGGAGAGCAGTACTTC
>-|TRBV5-4|-|TRBJ1-3
CASSLQGAGNTIYF
TGTGCCAGCAGCTTACAGGGAGCTGGAAACACCATATATTTT
>-|TRBV15|TRBD2|TRBJ2-5
CATSRGLAGSFPQYF
TGTGCCACCAGCCGCGGACTAGCGGGTTCCTTTCCCCAGTACTTC
>-|TRBV2|-|TRBJ1-2
CASSPRHSYGYTF
TGTGCCAGCAGCCCCAGACATTCCTATGGCTACACCTTC
>-|TRBV10-3|-|TRBJ2-7
CAISGSEYEQYF
TGTGCCATCAGCGGATCGGAGTACGAGCAGTACTTC
>-|TRBV28|TRBD1|TRBJ2-6
CASSPGGLGANVLTF
TGTGCCAGCAGTCCAGGGGGTCTGGGGGCCAACGTCCTGACTTTC
>-|TRBV5-1|TRBD1|TRBJ2-7
CASSLGDRGPEQYF
TGCGCCAGCAGCTTGGGAGACAGGGGGCCGGAGCAGTACTTC
>-|TRBV28|TRBD1|TRBJ2-7
CASSPAPGQAYEQYF
TGTGCCAGCAGTCCAGCACCGGGACAGGCCTACGAGCAGTACTTC
>-|TRBV2|-|TRBJ1-1
CASSSAGGTEAFF
TGTGCCAGCAGCTCCGCGGGGGGGACTGAAGCTTTCTTT
>-|TRBV2|-|TRBJ1-6
CASSSQASPLHF
TGTGCCAGCAGTTCCCAGGCTTCACCCCTCCACTTT
>-|TRBV7-6|-|TRBJ1-6
CASSLGQLDSPLHF
TGTGCCAGCAGCCTAGGACAGCTCGATTCACCCCTCCACTTT
>-|TRBV19|-|TRBJ1-1
CASSIIHRGNTEAFF
TGTGCCAGTAGTATAATCCACAGAGGGAACACTGAAGCTTTCTTT
>-|TRBV6-1|-|TRBJ2-4
CASKAGQTKNIQYF
TGTGCCAGCAAGGCGGGACAAACCAAAAACATTCAGTACTTC
>-|TRBV2|-|TRBJ2-4
CASTRGGGTKNIQYF
TGTGCCAGCACCCGAGGAGGCGGGACTAAAAACATTCAGTACTTC
>-|TRBV21-1|-|TRBJ1-5
CASSKALTGEFQYQPQHF
TGTGCCAGCAGCAAAGCGCTAACGGGGGAATTTCAGTATCAGCCCCAGCATTTT
>few|TRBV28|-|TRBJ1-6
CASSPSGTVDSPLHF
TGTGCCAGCAGTCCATCGGGGACCGTGGATTCACCCCTCCACTTT
>-|TRBV27|-|TRBJ1-5
CASSPGEGSQPQHF
TGTGCCAGCAGTCCAGGGGAGGGGAGTCAGCCCCAGCATTTT